The rows below give T cell receptor beta chains drawn from one sample of a study of blood T cell repertoires in COVID-19. Libraries were prepared by immunoSEQ multiplex PCR; TCRdb keeps only in-frame clonotypes and omits some of them. The table shows around 250,000 clones, with about 91% occurring only once. The sequenced sample was PBMCs or T cells enriched from blood (not recorded which). The receptors here all came from a woman in her thirties or forties with acute COVID-19. CDR3s include the opening cysteine and the closing phenylalanine or tryptophan. A D gene is named only where the DNA matches it firmly. Only some rows state a clone size, as once, few, many or a class for expanded clones.

J gene	D gene	V gene	clone size	CDR3 protein	CDR3 DNA
TRBJ2-2	TRBD2	TRBV27	-	CASSLLAGGNTGELFF	TGTGCCAGCAGCTTACTAGCGGGGGGGAACACCGGGGAGCTGTTTTTT
TRBJ2-2	TRBD1	TRBV24-1	-	CATSALRGRGPKSNTGELFF	TGTGCCACCAGTGCCCTTCGGGGCAGGGGGCCGAAATCGAACACCGGGGAGCTGTTTTTT
TRBJ2-2	TRBD2	TRBV13	-	CASSSGLAENTGELFF	TGTGCCAGCAGCTCGGGACTAGCGGAGAACACCGGGGAGCTGTTTTTT
TRBJ2-7	TRBD1	TRBV28	-	CASQTGGPQDEQYF	TGTGCCAGTCAAACAGGGGGCCCCCAGGACGAGCAGTACTTC
TRBJ1-3	-	TRBV18	-	CASSQQVALGNTIYF	TGTGCCAGCTCACAACAGGTTGCCCTTGGAAACACCATATATTTT
TRBJ2-6	TRBD1	TRBV27	-	CASSFQAQGAGANVLTF	TGTGCCAGCAGTTTTCAGGCGCAGGGGGCTGGGGCCAACGTCCTGACTTTC
TRBJ2-5	TRBD2	TRBV6-5	-	CASSYSLTSGQETQYF	TGTGCCAGCAGTTACTCGTTAACTAGCGGTCAAGAGACCCAGTACTTC
TRBJ1-5	TRBD1	TRBV16	-	CASSQSDRENQPQHF	TGTGCCAGCAGCCAATCGGACAGGGAAAATCAGCCCCAGCATTTT
TRBJ2-5	-	TRBV3-1/TRBV3-2	few	CASRTRGSQETQYF	TGTGCCAGCAGGACTAGAGGGAGCCAAGAGACCCAGTACTTC
TRBJ1-1	TRBD1	TRBV29-1	-	CSVLKQGAQDTEAFF	TGCAGCGTTCTGAAGCAGGGGGCGCAGGACACTGAAGCTTTCTTT
TRBJ2-5	-	TRBV27	once	CASRSQGFQETQYF	TGTGCCAGCCGGTCCCAGGGCTTCCAAGAGACCCAGTACTTC
TRBJ1-5	TRBD1	TRBV18	-	CASSSDRGNQPQHF	TGTGCCAGCTCATCGGACAGGGGCAATCAGCCCCAGCATTTT
TRBJ2-3	TRBD2	TRBV5-4	-	CASSLELAGGSTDTQYF	TGTGCCAGCAGCTTGGAACTAGCGGGAGGGAGCACAGATACGCAGTATTTT
TRBJ2-1	-	TRBV18	-	CASSPPAYNEQFF	TGTGCCAGCTCACCCCCTGCCTACAATGAGCAGTTCTTC
TRBJ2-2	-	TRBV27	-	CASSWMGGNTGELFF	TGTGCCAGCAGTTGGATGGGAGGGAACACCGGGGAGCTGTTTTTT
TRBJ1-2	TRBD1	TRBV10-3	-	CAISQPTGTGGYTF	TGTGCCATCAGCCAACCGACAGGGACTGGCGGCTACACCTTC
TRBJ1-4	-	TRBV7-8	-	CASSLMGARLEKLFF	TGTGCCAGCAGCTTGATGGGGGCCCGCCTCGAAAAACTGTTTTTT
TRBJ1-2	-	TRBV6-5	-	CASSFYGTGGYTF	TGTGCCAGCAGCTTTTACGGTACGGGTGGCTACACCTTC
TRBJ1-6	TRBD1	TRBV5-1	-	CASSLRWDSTYNSPLHF	TGCGCCAGCAGCTTGAGGTGGGACAGCACCTATAATTCACCCCTCCACTTT
TRBJ1-2	-	TRBV4-1	-	CASSQVGGGDGYTF	TGCGCCAGCAGCCAAGTAGGGGGGGGAGATGGCTACACCTTC
TRBJ1-5	-	TRBV6-6	few	CASSLNLRGWGSNQPQHF	TGTGCCAGCAGTCTGAATCTCAGGGGTTGGGGGAGCAATCAGCCCCAGCATTTT
TRBJ2-1	TRBD2	TRBV7-9	once	CASSQSSGSYEQFF	TGTGCCAGCAGCCAGAGTAGCGGGAGCTATGAGCAGTTCTTC
TRBJ1-5	-	TRBV19	-	CASSMRDRNQPQHF	TGTGCCAGTAGTATGCGGGATCGCAATCAGCCCCAGCATTTT
TRBJ1-6	TRBD1	TRBV9	-	CASSPRTGGVDSPLHF	TGTGCCAGCAGCCCTCGGACAGGGGGAGTAGATTCACCCCTCCACTTT